This section outlines one T cell receptor (beta chain) sequence together with its context. The antigen is undetermined. The data are from a study of vaccination and CD4 T cells after COVID-19. Treatment here: roughly ten-day PBMC culture with coronavirus spike peptide pools or control peptides (ViraFEST assay). The unexposed donor's CD4+ T cells were collected before the COVID-19 pandemic (2011-2018). Cultured CD4+ T-cell DNA underwent Oncomine TCR Beta short-read sequencing. The authors extracted genomic DNA from cultured CD4+ T cells. A single record per CDR3 protein comes from TCRdb applying MiXCR to the PCR reads. The table shows some 10,000 distinct CDR3 sequences, with 25% to 30% occurring only once. V was pared by 6 bases and J by 1 base, with 16 bases between. The germline gives CDR1 MNHNS, CDR2 SASEGT. The CDR3 runs 15 residues.

The material sequenced was CD4+ T cells from blood, cultured in vitro. The V and J genes are TRBV6-1 and TRBJ2-7, with TRBD1 as a possible D gene (8 bases). The sequence derives from a human donor in good health. The CDR3 region is CASRQGGSGSYEQYF. The CDR3 bases are TGTGCCAGCAGACAGGGGGGGAGCGGGTCCTACGAGCAGTACTTC.